This passage covers 20 T cell receptor beta chains from one sample sequenced in a study of T cell responses to AZD1222 COVID-19 vaccine. Libraries were prepared by immunoSEQ multiplex PCR; TCRdb keeps only in-frame clonotypes and omits some of them. Of about 77,000 clones in the sample, about 92% were seen once. The material sequenced was peripheral blood, taken 28 days after the second AZD1222 dose. The receptors were sampled from an adult who received the AZD1222 COVID-19 vaccine.

This chain links TRBV6-5 with TRBJ1-1; D perhaps matches TRBD1 (6 bases). The CDR3 is made up of 14 amino acids. Looked up from germline, CDR1 is MNHEY and CDR2 is SVGAGI. Trimming removed 8 bases from V and 5 bases from J, with 18 bases in between. The CDR3 DNA sequence: TGTGCCAGCGCCAAGGGGGGGGAGGGGACTGAAGCTTTCTTT. Protein: CASAKGGEGTEAFF.

V usage is TRBV7-2 and J usage is TRBJ2-5; 14 bases agree with TRBD2. The CDR3 covers 16 residues. V was clipped by 4 bases and J by 4 bases; unmatched bases: 5. Germline V gene lookup returns CDR1 SGHTA and CDR2 FQGNSA. CDR3 in DNA: TGTGCCAGCAGCTCGAGACTAGCGGGAGGGAGAGAGACCCAGTACTTC. This gives the protein CASSSRLAGGRETQYF.

The chain recombines TRBV10-1 with TRBJ2-2; D might be TRBD1 (5 bases). V lost 5 bases and J 5 bases, leaving 9 bases between the germline ends. This CDR3 contains 13 residues. Per germline, CDR1 WNHNN and CDR2 SYGVQD (reference sequence). The chain's CDR3 is CASSSQGTGELFF. The CDR3 nucleotides are TGCGCCAGCAGTTCGCAGGGAACCGGGGAGCTGTTTTTT.

V and J are TRBV30 and TRBJ2-3, with D uncertain. Germline V lookup: CDR1 GTSNPN, CDR2 SVGIG (reference sequence). The V end lost 3 bases, the J end lost 0 bases, and 10 bases lay between the germline ends. The CDR3 is 14 residues long. This chain's CDR3 is CAWSPEPSTDTQYF. The CDR3 bases are TGTGCCTGGAGCCCAGAACCTAGCACAGATACGCAGTATTTT.

J is TRBJ1-5 and V is TRBV4-3; possible D gene TRBD1, 6 bases. CDR1 and CDR2 from the germline V gene are LGHNA and YSLEER. The CDR3 runs 16 residues. Trimming cost V 1 base and J 8 bases, with 18 bases left between them. This CDR3 is CASSQAIWGAGEPQHF. As DNA, the CDR3 is TGCGCCAGCAGCCAAGCGATATGGGGGGCAGGAGAGCCCCAGCATTTT.

The J gene is TRBJ2-7, the V gene TRBV30; TRBD1 matches at 8 bases. The J segment lost 0 bases and the V segment lost 4 bases, leaving 5 bases of the junction unmatched. The CDR3 has 14 amino acids. Germline V lookup: CDR1 GTSNPN, CDR2 SVGIG (reference sequence). The CDR3: CAWTADRGSYEQYF. CDR3 coding DNA: TGTGCCTGGACCGCCGACAGGGGCTCCTACGAGCAGTACTTC.

This clone has just one count. V gene TRBV5-1 combines with J gene TRBJ2-3, with D tentatively TRBD2 (6 bases). The length of the CDR3 is 16 residues. Germline V gene sequence: CDR1 SGHRS, CDR2 YFSETQ. V was trimmed by 0 bases and J by 4 bases, leaving 15 bases between them. The CDR3 sequence: CASSLVVAEGADTQYF. Here the CDR3 DNA reads TGCGCCAGCAGCTTGGTGGTAGCGGAGGGCGCAGATACGCAGTATTTT.

The chain carries TRBV30 and TRBJ1-6, with 8 nucleotides matching TRBD1. The CDR3 sequence is 17 residues long. Germline CDR1 is GTSNPN and CDR2 is SVGIG (reference sequence). Unmatched junction bases numbered 5, after V lost 1 base and J lost 0 bases. CDR3 in amino acids: CAWSGGQVSSYNSPLHF. The CDR3, as DNA: TGTGCCTGGAGTGGGGGACAGGTGTCCTCCTATAATTCACCCCTCCACTTT.

The chain carries TRBV19 and TRBJ2-2; 7 nucleotides match TRBD1. V shed 5 bases, J shed 3 bases, and the junction held 6 bases outside the gene matches. Germline values: CDR1 LNHDA, CDR2 SQIVND (reference sequence). CDR3 size: 15 residues. The CDR3 DNA is TGTGCCAGTAGTCTCAGACAGGGATACACCGGGGAGCTGTTTTTT. It specifies CASSLRQGYTGELFF.

Note on this clone: One junction end disagrees with the germline gene, perhaps due to a read error. V gene TRBV30 combines with J gene TRBJ1-4; D not resolved. CDR3 length: 8 amino acids. Looked up from germline, CDR1 is GTSNPN and CDR2 is SVGIG (reference sequence). In nucleotides, the CDR3 is TGTGCCTTACGGGTTGTGAATTTT. Residues: CALRVVNF.

This clone was detected only a few times. J is TRBJ1-2 and V is TRBV29-1; 7 bases align to TRBD1. V was pared by 0 bases and J by 4 bases, with 5 bases of the junction left unmatched. This CDR3 has 14 amino acids. CDR1 is SQVTM and CDR2 is ANQGSEA in the germline V gene. The CDR3 sequence is CSVEDRQGGYGYTF. The DNA of the CDR3 is TGCAGCGTTGAAGATCGGCAGGGGGGCTATGGCTACACCTTC.

The chain has TRBV4-3 and TRBJ1-6, with 7 bases matching TRBD1. The CDR3 consists of 15 residues. Germline CDR1 and CDR2: LGHNA and YSLEER. The trim removed 3 bases at V and 5 bases at J, leaving 4 bases unmatched. In DNA form, the CDR3 reads TGCGCCAGCAGCCACCGGGACAGCAATAATTCACCCCTCCACTTT. This translates into CASSHRDSNNSPLHF.

This chain joins TRBV5-6 and TRBJ1-1; no firm D call. Germline V CDR1 and CDR2: SGHDT, YYEEEE. This CDR3 region has 13 residues. V shed 4 bases and J shed 2 bases, with 9 bases lying between them. The CDR3 bases are TGTGCCAGCAGCCCGGGCCTCAACACTGAAGCTTTCTTT. It encodes CASSPGLNTEAFF.

The chain combines TRBV10-3 with TRBJ2-1; 9 bases are shared with TRBD2. Trimming cost V 2 bases and J 8 bases; bases outside gene matches: 4. The germline V gene encodes CDR1 ENHRY and CDR2 SYGVKD. The CDR3 has 14 amino acids. CDR3 DNA sequence: TGTGCCATCAGTGAGGATGGGACTAGCCATGAGCAGTTCTTC. It encodes CAISEDGTSHEQFF.

The J gene is TRBJ1-1, the V gene TRBV6-2 or TRBV6-3; 7 bases match TRBD1. The CDR3 has 15 amino acids. After removal of 5 bases from V and 0 bases from J, the junction contained 6 bases not matched to a gene. Germline V CDR1 and CDR2: MNHEY, SVGEGT. CDR3 sequence reads: CASSGGQVMNTEAFF. As DNA, the CDR3 is TGTGCCAGCAGTGGAGGACAGGTGATGAACACTGAAGCTTTCTTT.

The rearrangement uses TRBV10-3 and TRBJ2-7, with 10 bases matching TRBD2. Germline CDR1 and CDR2: ENHRY and SYGVKD. Trimming removed 2 bases from V and 3 bases from J; junction bases left unmatched: 7. This CDR3 spans 16 amino acids. This CDR3 reads CAISERSGRALYEQYF. Written as DNA, the CDR3 is TGTGCCATCAGTGAGAGGAGCGGGAGGGCCCTCTACGAGCAGTACTTC.

V usage is TRBV6-6 and J usage is TRBJ2-5, with no clear D. The CDR3 is made up of 11 amino acids. Trimming took off 6 bases at V and 5 bases at J, with 7 bases between the two ends. Germline-derived CDR1 and CDR2 are MNHNY and SVGAGI (reference sequence). CDR3 residues: CASSPRETQYF. As DNA, the CDR3 is TGTGCCAGCAGCCCGCGGGAGACCCAGTACTTC.

This clone was picked up one time. The chain employs TRBV19 and TRBJ2-4; TRBD1 matches 7 bases. Germline V gene lookup returns CDR1 LNHDA and CDR2 SQIVND (reference sequence). The CDR3 sequence is 16 residues long. With V trimmed by 2 bases and J by 2 bases, 6 bases remained unmatched. In nucleotides, the CDR3 is TGTGCCAGTAGTATAACCCGACAGGGATCCAAAAACATTCAGTACTTC. Translation: CASSITRQGSKNIQYF.

The rearrangement uses TRBV11-3 and TRBJ2-3; 9 nucleotides line up with TRBD2. CDR3 length: 15 residues. The V segment lost 5 bases and the J segment 7 bases; nucleotides outside the gene matches: 10. Germline-derived CDR1 and CDR2 are SGHNT and YENEEA. The CDR3: CASSPPDSGRNTQYF. CDR3 sequence (DNA): TGTGCCAGCAGCCCCCCCGATAGCGGGAGAAATACGCAGTATTTT.

CDR3 sequence reads: CASILGDGYEQYF. The DNA of the CDR3 is TGTGCCAGCATCTTGGGGGACGGGTACGAGCAGTACTTC. The chain carries TRBV6-6 and TRBJ2-7; D is perhaps TRBD1 or TRBD2 (5 bases each). Germline-derived CDR1 and CDR2 are MNHNY and SVGAGI (reference sequence). Trimming removed 7 bases from V and 4 bases from J, with 14 bases in between. This CDR3 contains 13 residues.